Detailed here is one T cell receptor beta chain. Its cognate antigen is unknown. This sample is part of a study of T cell responses to AZD1222 COVID-19 vaccine. Overall study results and limits: Reports say nearly half of spike-specific TCRs go after unmutated variant regions. Baseline antibody screening turned up just six seropositive AZD1222 recipients.

The CDR3 has 12 amino acids. The V and J ends lost 5 bases and 5 bases respectively, with 9 bases between them. The germline V gene has CDR1 SEHNR and CDR2 FQNEAQ (reference sequence). The protocol was immunoSEQ multiplex PCR, while the TCRdb copy is restricted to in-frame clones and leaves out a portion. The table records about 180,000 clones, approximately 94% of them present only once. Combined were second doses at about 4 or about 12 weeks. The starting material was peripheral blood, obtained 28 days after the second AZD1222 dose. This chain connects TRBV7-9 to TRBJ1-1; no clear D. The source is an adult who received the AZD1222 COVID-19 vaccine. CDR3 sequence: CASSPTSTEAFF. In DNA form, the CDR3 reads TGTGCCAGCAGCCCGACAAGTACTGAAGCTTTCTTT.